What follows describes a single T cell receptor beta chain. Its target is not known. The sample is drawn from a study of blood T cells in healthy people across ages. Study findings and constraints: Percentage of naive T cells showed a strong correlation with TCR beta diversity.

Combining a sample-barcoded 5' primer with a J-beta primer mix, a second PCR ran for about 6 to 12 cycles. MiXCR, applied by TCRdb to the 5' RACE reads, yields one record per CDR3 protein. The sample records 1.4 million to 1.5 million distinct CDR3 sequences, 35% to 45% being singletons. This CDR3 contains 16 residues. With V trimmed by 4 bases and J by 9 bases, 14 bases remained unmatched. Looked up from germline, CDR1 is LGHNT and CDR2 is FRNRAP. The sample was blood. The V call is TRBV12-5, the J call TRBJ2-1; TRBD2 aligns across 8 bases. The receptor was derived from a young woman in good health. The CDR3 spells CASGSDFSGEGPEQFF. DNA of the CDR3: TGTGCTAGTGGTTCCGACTTTAGCGGGGAAGGTCCTGAGCAGTTCTTC.